This T cell receptor beta chain comes out of a study of T cells in women clearing cervical HPV infection. The study's findings and limits: Controls had more TRBV6-7 (about 0.16%) than cases (approximately 0.11%).

A word on this clone: Its antigen remains unknown. Read data end 3 residues before the CDR3 end; the end is taken from the germline J gene.

Data came from immunoSEQ multiplex PCR; TCRdb stores just in-frame clones and leaves some out. This repertoire includes about 34,000 clones. The CDR3 is 15 residues long. From germline, CDR1 is LNHDA and CDR2 SQIVND (reference sequence). The junction had 6 bases not matched to a gene; V was cut back by 6 bases and J by 0 bases. The chain joins TRBV19 to TRBJ1-2; 8 bases are shared with TRBD1. Sample: blood buffy coat. This receptor was obtained from a woman aged 18 to 69 with a cervical HPV16 infection that either progressed to CIN3+ or cleared (not recorded which). The CDR3 DNA, read in part, is TGTGCCAGTAGACCCACAGGGGGGACTAACTATGGC. Translated, it gives CASRPTGGTNYG. The whole CDR3 protein is CASRPTGGTNYGYTF.